What follows describes a single T cell receptor (beta chain). Its antigen remains unidentified. The PCR employed 60 Vbeta primers together with 13 Jbeta primers. In the original workflow: Later, an analysis found around 80 million unique TCR beta chains, and 9.5 million to 12 million of these were shared. Libraries were prepared by immunoSEQ multiplex PCR; TCRdb keeps only in-frame clonotypes and omits some of them. V and J calls plus clone size are reproduced from that table; the DNA served to infer D and trimming. The sample consists of over 150,000 clones, roughly 65% of them appearing once. This sample was included in a study of cytomegalovirus exposure and HLA in healthy donors. Study-wide points: A further, later analysis showed that HLA-associated TCR beta chains (compared with equally common others) were more clonally expanded. Diagnosis of cytomegalovirus status made by the classifier reportedly showed high specificity and sensitivity. A prior analysis recorded that most TCR beta V segments were productive about 90% or about 30% of the time.

There are 15 residues in the CDR3. CDR1 WNHNN and CDR2 SYGVQD come from the germline V gene (reference sequence). The chain has TRBV10-1 and TRBJ2-5; the match to TRBD1 covers 9 bases. Gene TRBJ2-7 matches the end of the DNA better, so the J call may be wrong. This receptor was taken from a woman aged 18-29 years in good health and CMV-seropositive. Sequenced material: PBMCs. The CDR3, as DNA: TGCGCCAGCAGTGAGTTAGGGACAGGGTTGAACGAGCAGTACTTC. Amino acid sequence: CASSELGTGLNEQYF.